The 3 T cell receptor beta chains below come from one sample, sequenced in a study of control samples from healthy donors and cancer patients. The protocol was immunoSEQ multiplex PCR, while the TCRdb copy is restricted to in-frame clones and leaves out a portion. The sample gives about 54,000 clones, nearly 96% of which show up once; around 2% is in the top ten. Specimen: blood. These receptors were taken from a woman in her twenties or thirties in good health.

DNA of the CDR3: TGTGCCTGGAGTTCAGGCCCAGGACCCCAGCATTTT. Its translation: CAWSSGPGPQHF. This sequence joins TRBV30 and TRBJ1-5; D call uncertain. The CDR3 totals 12 residues. Trimming took 2 bases from V and 10 from J, leaving 12 bases between them. CDR1 is GTSNPN and CDR2 is SVGIG in the germline V gene (reference sequence).

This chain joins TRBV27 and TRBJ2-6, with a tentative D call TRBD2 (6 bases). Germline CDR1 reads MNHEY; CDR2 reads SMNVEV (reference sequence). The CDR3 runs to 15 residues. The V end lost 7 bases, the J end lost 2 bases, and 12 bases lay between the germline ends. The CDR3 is CASTYGGAGANVLTF. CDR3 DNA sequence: TGTGCCAGCACCTATGGAGGGGCTGGGGCCAACGTCCTGACTTTC.

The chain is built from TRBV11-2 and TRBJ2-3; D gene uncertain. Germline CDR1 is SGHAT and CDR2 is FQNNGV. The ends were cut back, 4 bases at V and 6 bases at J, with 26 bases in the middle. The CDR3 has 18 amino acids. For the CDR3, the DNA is TGTGCCAGCAGCTCTCCTCTGGGCAGTTCCCCCGACTGGGATACGCAGTATTTT. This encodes CASSSPLGSSPDWDTQYF.